The sequence of this T cell receptor beta chain was determined in a study of regulatory T cells in long-lasting Graves disease. Study background: Prior antithyroid drug treatment in newly diagnosed Graves' patients lasted under 3 months.

Specified time point: newly diagnosed GD, antithyroid drugs for less than 3 months. Following extraction of RNA from PBMCs, that RNA was used to make the TCR library. Both iRepertoire HTBI primers and Arm-PCR of CDR3 regions were used to build the TCR beta libraries. TCRdb passed the multiplex PCR reads through MiXCR, listing each CDR3 protein once. The sample records 500,000 or so distinct CDR3 sequences, about 17% being singletons. The CDR3 length is 14 residues. V gave up 4 bases and J gave up 4 bases, with 13 bases separating them. Germline values: CDR1 SGHRS, CDR2 YFSETQ. This clonotype was seen many times. Separately, the same data were catalogued under a study of T cells in Graves' hyperthyroidism and ophthalmopathy. This second report adds: Diagnostic assessment was based on clinical symptoms, serum thyroxine and TRAb, thyroid ultrasound and orbital computed tomography. First-round RT-PCR targeting the TCR CDR3 was performed with the HTBI primer set.

This specimen was peripheral blood mononuclear cells (PBMCs), taken at new diagnosis, from a patient treated with antithyroid drugs. This chain joins TRBV5-1 and TRBJ2-3, with D possibly matching TRBD1 (6 bases). The TCR comes from a man aged 40-50 years with Graves disease. The CDR3 is CASSPGELADTQYF. The CDR3 nucleotides read TGCGCCAGCAGCCCAGGGGAGTTGGCAGATACGCAGTATTTT. Full variable domain (outside the CDR3, taken from reference TRBV5-1 and TRBJ2-3): KAGVTQTPRYLIKTRGQQVTLSCSPISGHRSVSWYQQTPGQGLQFLFEYFSETQRNKGNFPGRFSGRQFSNSRSEMNVSTLELGDSALYLCASSPGELADTQYFGPGTRLTVL.